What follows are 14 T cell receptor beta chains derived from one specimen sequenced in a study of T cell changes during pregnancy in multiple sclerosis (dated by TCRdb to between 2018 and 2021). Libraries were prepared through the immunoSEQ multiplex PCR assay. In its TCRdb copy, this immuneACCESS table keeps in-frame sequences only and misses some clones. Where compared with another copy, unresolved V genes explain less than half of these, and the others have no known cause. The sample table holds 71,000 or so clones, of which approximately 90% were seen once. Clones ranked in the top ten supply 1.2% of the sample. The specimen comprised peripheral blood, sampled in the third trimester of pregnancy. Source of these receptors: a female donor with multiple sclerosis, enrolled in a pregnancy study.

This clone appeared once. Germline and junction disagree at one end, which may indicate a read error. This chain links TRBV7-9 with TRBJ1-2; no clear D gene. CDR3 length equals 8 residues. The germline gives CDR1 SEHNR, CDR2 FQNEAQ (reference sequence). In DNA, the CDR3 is TGTGCCAGCAGCTTAATCAGCTTC. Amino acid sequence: CASSLISF.

The CDR3 bases are TGTGCCAGCAGTTACGGCGAACTAGCGGGTTATGTGCAGTACTTC. Its translation: CASSYGELAGYVQYF. This chain connects TRBV6-5 to TRBJ2-7; 9 bases align to TRBD2. In germline, CDR1 is MNHEY, CDR2 SVGAGI. CDR3 length: 15 amino acids. With 2 bases clipped from V and 9 bases from J, the junction kept 11 bases outside the gene matches.

CDR3 region: CASSSTDRGRFF. In nucleotides, the CDR3 is TGTGCCAGCAGTTCAACGGACAGGGGGCGTTTCTTC. This chain joins TRBV6-5 and TRBJ2-1, with 11 bases lining up with TRBD1. The CDR3 is made up of 12 amino acids. V shed 4 bases and J 16 bases; nucleotides not matched to a gene: 6. The germline V gene has CDR1 MNHEY and CDR2 SVGAGI.

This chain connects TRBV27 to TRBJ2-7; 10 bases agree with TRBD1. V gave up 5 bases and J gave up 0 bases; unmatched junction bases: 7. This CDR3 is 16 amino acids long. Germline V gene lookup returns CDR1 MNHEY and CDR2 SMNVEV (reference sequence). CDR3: CASSPDRGFSSYEQYF. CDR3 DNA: TGTGCCAGCAGTCCGGACAGGGGGTTTAGCTCCTACGAGCAGTACTTC.

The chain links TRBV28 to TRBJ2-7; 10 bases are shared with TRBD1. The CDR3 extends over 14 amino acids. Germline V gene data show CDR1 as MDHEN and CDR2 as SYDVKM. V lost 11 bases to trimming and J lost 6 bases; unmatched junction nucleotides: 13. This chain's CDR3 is CASAEGQGYREQYF. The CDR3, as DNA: TGTGCCTCTGCCGAGGGACAGGGGTATCGCGAGCAGTACTTC.

CDR3 DNA sequence: TGTGCCATCAGTGAGAGACCGGGACAGGAGAACACTGAAGCTTTCTTT. This sequence encodes CAISERPGQENTEAFF. The V call is TRBV10-3, the J call TRBJ1-1, with 8 bases that match TRBD1. The CDR3 covers 16 residues. The trim removed 2 bases at V and 1 base at J, leaving 6 bases unmatched. The germline CDR1 and CDR2 sequences are ENHRY and SYGVKD.

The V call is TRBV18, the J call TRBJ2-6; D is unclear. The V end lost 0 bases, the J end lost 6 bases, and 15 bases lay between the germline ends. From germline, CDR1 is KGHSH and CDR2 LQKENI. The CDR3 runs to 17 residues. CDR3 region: CASSPPAGLSQANVLTF. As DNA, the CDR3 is TGTGCCAGCTCACCACCGGCTGGTCTCTCCCAGGCCAACGTCCTGACTTTC.

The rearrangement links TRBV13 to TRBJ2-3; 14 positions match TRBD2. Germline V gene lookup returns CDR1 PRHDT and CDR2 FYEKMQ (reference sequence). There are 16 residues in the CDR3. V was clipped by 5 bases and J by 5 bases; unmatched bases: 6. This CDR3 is CASSPGLAGEVDTQYF. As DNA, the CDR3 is TGTGCCAGCAGCCCGGGACTAGCGGGAGAGGTAGATACGCAGTATTTT.

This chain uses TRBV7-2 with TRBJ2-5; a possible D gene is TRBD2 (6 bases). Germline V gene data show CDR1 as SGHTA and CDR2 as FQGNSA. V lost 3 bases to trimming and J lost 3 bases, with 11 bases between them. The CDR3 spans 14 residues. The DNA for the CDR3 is TGTGCCAGCAGCTTCCGGAGGGGTAAAGAGACCCAGTACTTC. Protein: CASSFRRGKETQYF.

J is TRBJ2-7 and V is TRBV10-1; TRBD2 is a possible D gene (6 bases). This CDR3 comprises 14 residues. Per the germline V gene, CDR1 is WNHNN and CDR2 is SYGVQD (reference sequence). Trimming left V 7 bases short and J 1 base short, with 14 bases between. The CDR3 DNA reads TGCGCCAGCACCCTGCGGGACTCTTCCTACGAGCAGTACTTC. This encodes CASTLRDSSYEQYF.

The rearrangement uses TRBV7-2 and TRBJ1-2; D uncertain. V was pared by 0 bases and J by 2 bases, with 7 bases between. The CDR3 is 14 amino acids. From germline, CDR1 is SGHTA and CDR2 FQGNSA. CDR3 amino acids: CASSLALANYGYTF. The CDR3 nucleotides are TGTGCCAGCAGCTTAGCTCTGGCAAACTATGGCTACACCTTC.

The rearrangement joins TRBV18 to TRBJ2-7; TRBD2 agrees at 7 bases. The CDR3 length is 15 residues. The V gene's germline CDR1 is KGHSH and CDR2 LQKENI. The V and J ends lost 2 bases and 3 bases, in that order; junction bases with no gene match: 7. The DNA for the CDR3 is TGTGCCAGCTCACCAGGGCTAGCGGAGGTCTACGAGCAGTACTTC. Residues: CASSPGLAEVYEQYF.

The CDR3 DNA reads as TGTGCCAGCAGACCAGCCGGGACAGGGGAGAACACTGAAGCTTTCTTT. Encoded protein: CASRPAGTGENTEAFF. The chain combines TRBV28 with TRBJ1-1; 10 nucleotides align to TRBD1. Germline CDR1 is MDHEN and CDR2 is SYDVKM. There are 16 residues in the CDR3. The junction had 8 bases not matched to a gene; V was cut back by 6 bases and J by 1 base.

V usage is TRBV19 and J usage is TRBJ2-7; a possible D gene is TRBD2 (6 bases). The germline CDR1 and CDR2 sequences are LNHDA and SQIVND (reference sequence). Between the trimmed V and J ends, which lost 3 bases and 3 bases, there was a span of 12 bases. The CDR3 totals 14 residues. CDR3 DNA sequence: TGTGCCAGTAGTATGGGGGGAGAGTTCTACGAGCAGTACTTC. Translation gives CASSMGGEFYEQYF.